This T cell receptor beta chain was sequenced during a study of T cells in Graves' hyperthyroidism and ophthalmopathy. Study observations and caveats: A 13 V-J signature model discriminated ophthalmopathy versus stable hyperthyroidism.

This clonotype has ten or more counts. The antigen remains unidentified. This CDR3 has 14 residues. In germline, CDR1 is MNHEY, CDR2 SVGEGT. V was trimmed by 5 bases and J by 4 bases, leaving 14 bases between them. TCR beta CDR3 sequences were amplified from RNA transcripts. TCR CDR3 regions were first amplified by RT-PCR with HTBI primers. TCRdb re-called the multiplex PCR reads through MiXCR, storing one row per CDR3 protein. The top ten hold around 10% of the sample, which has about half a million distinct CDR3 sequences, approximately 24% seen once. The gene calls are TRBV6-2 or TRBV6-3 and TRBJ1-2; D is undetermined. This TCR came from a woman aged 25 to 45 with Graves' ophthalmopathy. Sample: blood. CDR3: CASSPPTTAYGYTF. As DNA, the CDR3 is TGTGCCAGCAGTCCCCCGACGACCGCCTATGGCTACACCTTC.